The rows below give T cell receptor beta chains drawn from one sample of a study of early T cells in non-severe SARS-CoV-2 infection. TCRdb redid the calling of the 5' RACE reads with MiXCR, one entry per CDR3 protein. The sample carries approximately 70,000 distinct CDR3 sequences, roughly 12% recorded once. Sequenced here: whole blood, sampled at baseline. These receptors came from an adult who was a healthcare worker with PCR-confirmed SARS-CoV-2 infection or an uninfected control (not recorded which). The donor label of this sample is uncertain. CDR3s include the opening cysteine and the closing phenylalanine or tryptophan. D genes are given only for firm matches. The size field is filled for only some rows; it gives once, few, many or a size class.

clone_size,v_call,cdr3_length,d_call,j_call,cdr3_nt,cdr3_aa
few,TRBV7-2,14,NA,TRBJ2-3,TGTGCCAGCAGCTTAGATACGGGCACAGATACGCAGTATTTT,CASSLDTGTDTQYF
NA,TRBV12-3/TRBV12-4,11,NA,TRBJ2-7,TGTGCCAGCAGTTTGAGTCGGGAGCAGTACTTC,CASSLSREQYF
few,TRBV11-2,14,NA,TRBJ2-2,TGTGCCAGCAGCCTGCCGCTGAACACCGGGGAGCTGTTTTTT,CASSLPLNTGELFF
few,TRBV20-1,13,TRBD2,TRBJ2-7,TGCAGTGCTAAAGCGGGAGTTTCCTACGAGCAGTACTTC,CSAKAGVSYEQYF
few,TRBV12-3/TRBV12-4,14,NA,TRBJ2-7,TGTGCCAGCAGTTTAGGGTCGGGGGAGGACGAGCAGTACTTC,CASSLGSGEDEQYF
NA,TRBV25-1,16,NA,TRBJ1-1,TGTGCCAGCAGTGAGGCCCCCGAAACACCCAACACTGAAGCTTTCTTT,CASSEAPETPNTEAFF
few,TRBV20-1,14,NA,TRBJ1-2,TGCAGTGCTAGATCCACACAGGGCCCTTATGGCTACACCTTC,CSARSTQGPYGYTF
many,TRBV20-1,12,NA,TRBJ2-1,TGCAGTGCTAGACCGTCCTACAATGAGCAGTTCTTC,CSARPSYNEQFF
many,TRBV7-6,13,NA,TRBJ1-4,TGTGCCAGCAGCTTAGAAGGATCTGAAAAACTGTTTTTT,CASSLEGSEKLFF
NA,TRBV3-1,13,NA,TRBJ2-5,TGTGCCAGCAGCCAAGGAGTTCAAGAGACCCAGTACTTC,CASSQGVQETQYF
few,TRBV18,15,NA,TRBJ1-5,TGTGCCAGCTCACCAAACGCAGGGGTGGATCAGCCCCAGCATTTT,CASSPNAGVDQPQHF
many,TRBV6-2/TRBV6-3,13,TRBD2,TRBJ2-7,TGTGCCAGCAGTTACGCCGGGAGGGTTGAGCAGTACTTC,CASSYAGRVEQYF
NA,TRBV7-2,14,NA,TRBJ2-5,TGTGCCAGCAGCTTAGGGGGGGACCAAGAGACCCAGTACTTC,CASSLGGDQETQYF
NA,TRBV14,13,NA,TRBJ2-7,TGTGCCAGCAGCCAAGGGGGGGCTAGCAAGCAGTACTTC,CASSQGGASKQYF
many,TRBV12-3/TRBV12-4,14,NA,TRBJ2-2,TGTGCCAGCAGTTTAGCGGGCCTCACCGGGGAGCTGTTTTTT,CASSLAGLTGELFF
NA,TRBV7-8,17,NA,TRBJ2-3,TGTGCCAGCAGCTTATTCCTCAGTCAGCCTAGCACAGATACGCAGTATTTT,CASSLFLSQPSTDTQYF
NA,TRBV6-2/TRBV6-3,12,NA,TRBJ2-1,TGTGCCAGCAGAGGTCCCTACAATGAGCAGTTCTTC,CASRGPYNEQFF
many,TRBV6-2/TRBV6-3,14,NA,TRBJ2-6,TGTGCCAGCAGAAGAGGCTCTGGGGCCAACGTCCTGACTTTC,CASRRGSGANVLTF
NA,TRBV2,15,NA,TRBJ1-5,TGTGCCAGCAGTGATGGGACACGGGCTCAACAGCCCCAGCATTTT,CASSDGTRAQQPQHF
medium-sized,TRBV27,16,NA,TRBJ2-2,TGTGCCAGCAGTCCCGAATACCCAACGAGGACCGGGGAGCTGTTTTTT,CASSPEYPTRTGELFF
many,TRBV20-1,14,NA,TRBJ2-7,TGCAGTGCTAGGTTCCCCGGGAGACAGTACGAGCAGTACTTC,CSARFPGRQYEQYF
NA,TRBV25-1,14,NA,TRBJ1-3,TGTGCCAGCAATCCCAGATCCTCTGGAAACACCATATATTTT,CASNPRSSGNTIYF
few,TRBV7-6,13,NA,TRBJ1-1,TGTGCCAGCAGCTTATACTTAAACACTGAAGCTTTCTTT,CASSLYLNTEAFF
many,TRBV7-3,13,NA,TRBJ1-2,TGTGCCAGCAGCCTCGGACCCTTCTATGGCTACACCTTC,CASSLGPFYGYTF
NA,TRBV12-3/TRBV12-4,12,NA,TRBJ2-3,TGTGCCAGCAGTTTCCTTGGGGATACGCAGTATTTT,CASSFLGDTQYF
many,TRBV5-1,15,NA,TRBJ1-5,TGCGCCAGCAGCTTGGGGGACACTAGCAATCAGCCCCAGCATTTT,CASSLGDTSNQPQHF
NA,TRBV27,15,TRBD1,TRBJ1-6,TGTGCCAGCAGTTTATACGGGACAGGGGGATCACCCCTCCACTTT,CASSLYGTGGSPLHF
NA,TRBV5-1,12,NA,TRBJ2-7,TGCGCCAGCAGCTCGACTAGTAACGAGCAGTACTTC,CASSSTSNEQYF
few,TRBV7-9,15,TRBD1,TRBJ1-4,TGTGCCAGCAGCCCGCGGGACAGGGGCTATGAAAAACTGTTTTTT,CASSPRDRGYEKLFF
few,TRBV19,15,NA,TRBJ2-1,TGTGCCAGTAGTATTCGGGCCAACCAGCGTAATGAGCAGTTCTTC,CASSIRANQRNEQFF
NA,TRBV6-5,15,TRBD1,TRBJ1-1,TGTGCCAGCAGTTACTCGCACAGGGGGCGAACTGAAGCTTTCTTT,CASSYSHRGRTEAFF
NA,TRBV7-6,16,TRBD2,TRBJ2-2,TGTGCCAGCAGCTTACCAAGCGGGGTCGTAACCGGGGAGCTGTTTTTT,CASSLPSGVVTGELFF
few,TRBV3-1,18,TRBD2,TRBJ2-3,TGTGCCAGCAGCCGGAATCCCGGGACTAGCGGCCTCACAGATACGCAGTATTTT,CASSRNPGTSGLTDTQYF
NA,TRBV11-2,14,NA,TRBJ1-6,TGTGCCAGCAGCTTAGGCCCCTATAATTCACCCCTCCACTTT,CASSLGPYNSPLHF
few,TRBV5-6,17,NA,TRBJ2-1,TGTGCCAGCACCTACCTACCCTTACCCAGCTCCTACAATGAGCAGTTCTTC,CASTYLPLPSSYNEQFF
few,TRBV7-3,13,NA,TRBJ2-5,TGTGCCAGCAGTCCTGGAGCCTATGAGACCCAGTACTTC,CASSPGAYETQYF
few,TRBV4-1,15,TRBD2,TRBJ2-3,TGCGCCAGCAGCCAAGTGACAGCGGGGGTGGATACGCAGTATTTT,CASSQVTAGVDTQYF
many,TRBV20-1,11,NA,TRBJ2-1,TGCAGTGCGCGAGGTGAGAATGAGCAGTTCTTC,CSARGENEQFF
few,TRBV2,11,NA,TRBJ2-7,TGTGCCAGCAGTCTCTCCTACGAGCAGTACTTC,CASSLSYEQYF
many,TRBV6-6,16,TRBD2,TRBJ2-1,TGTGCCAGCAGAAGCCCCGGACTAGCGGGACACAATGAGCAGTTCTTC,CASRSPGLAGHNEQFF
few,TRBV18,16,NA,TRBJ2-2,TGTGCCAGCTCACCCTCCTTCTACGGGAACACCGGGGAGCTGTTTTTT,CASSPSFYGNTGELFF
few,TRBV11-2,11,NA,TRBJ2-3,TGTGCCAGCAGCTTTGTAGATACGCAGTATTTT,CASSFVDTQYF
NA,TRBV24-1,16,TRBD2,TRBJ2-3,TGTGCCACCAGTGATGCTAGCGGGGCTAGCACAGATACGCAGTATTTT,CATSDASGASTDTQYF
few,TRBV7-6,17,NA,TRBJ2-1,TGTGCCAGCAGCTTAGATACCCGGGTGGGACCTATGGGTGAGCAGTTCTTC,CASSLDTRVGPMGEQFF
many,TRBV27,14,TRBD2,TRBJ2-7,TGTGCCAGCAGAGTAGCGGGAGGCTCGGTGTTGCAGTACTTC,CASRVAGGSVLQYF
NA,TRBV28,13,NA,TRBJ1-3,TGTGCCAGCAGTTTTCCCGTGACCAATACCATATATTTT,CASSFPVTNTIYF
NA,TRBV5-1,14,NA,TRBJ2-7,TGCGCCAGCAGCGCCTGGGGTGCGGCGTACGAGCAGTACTTC,CASSAWGAAYEQYF
NA,TRBV4-1,13,TRBD1,TRBJ1-5,TGCGCCAGCAGCAGGGACAGAAGTCAGCCCCAGCATTTT,CASSRDRSQPQHF
NA,TRBV20-1,10,NA,TRBJ1-2,TGCAGTGCTAGTGACTATGGCTACACCTTC,CSASDYGYTF
NA,TRBV4-3,15,TRBD2,TRBJ2-7,TGCGCCAGCAGCCAAGAAGGGACTAGCTACACCGAGCAGTACTTC,CASSQEGTSYTEQYF